A selection of T cell receptor beta chains follows, all from one sample in a study of CD8+CD57+ T cells in acquired aplastic anemia. TCRdb re-called the reads with MiXCR, one entry per CDR3 protein. The sample has 200,000 or so distinct CDR3 sequences, less than 65% seen once. Sequenced: sorted CD4+, CD8+, or CD8+CD57+ T cells (not recorded which) from PBMCs. All receptors derive from a human donor with severe aplastic anemia or a healthy control (not recorded which). Each CDR3 is given with its conserved first and last residue.

TRBV25-1	TRBJ2-7	CASTGGNEQYF
TRBV27	TRBJ1-5	CASSPSLGDNTNQPQHF
TRBV7-9	TRBJ1-1	CASSVRTEESNTEAFF
TRBV5-6	TRBJ2-2	CASSPAGSATGELFF
TRBV6-5	TRBJ1-2	CASSLGQDYGYTF
TRBV5-6	TRBJ1-2	CASSTLGGSGYTF
TRBV24-1	TRBJ2-6	CATSTASRSSGANALTF
TRBV15	TRBJ1-1	CATRTGRQTEAFF
TRBV5-5	TRBJ1-4	CASSQGWGANEKLFF
TRBV6-2/TRBV6-3	TRBJ2-2	CASTKYGGRAPGELFF
TRBV7-3	TRBJ2-2	CASSSRDFSNTGELFF
TRBV5-6	TRBJ2-5	CASSPGGRETQYF
TRBV5-5	TRBJ2-1	CASSFSRTVRGPTYEQFF
TRBV7-9	TRBJ1-1	CASSLHGATEAFF
TRBV24-1	TRBJ2-5	CATSEGRGWETQHF
TRBV7-9	TRBJ2-7	CASSLLHGLAGGRDEQYF
TRBV10-2	TRBJ2-7	CASSEWETGDYEQYF
TRBV7-3	TRBJ1-1	CASSFVANTEAFF
TRBV15	TRBJ1-2	CATSRDTNYGYTF
TRBV5-5	TRBJ2-7	CASSFGGGHYEQYF
TRBV5-1	TRBJ2-7	CASSLAGGINEQYF
TRBV20-1	TRBJ1-5	CSAREGHRLGPQHF
TRBV5-1	TRBJ2-7	CASSHPFSGGTYEQYF
TRBV7-8	TRBJ2-5	CASRRQGKQETQYF
TRBV10-2	TRBJ2-3	CASSERAGTTDTQYF
TRBV6-4	TRBJ2-3	CASSYSRGTGRPDTQYF
TRBV7-3	TRBJ1-2	CASSPSGLGSDYGYTF
TRBV9	TRBJ2-1	CASSGQGGGARFDEQFF
TRBV7-8	TRBJ1-3	CASSLEGLGNTIYF
TRBV30	TRBJ2-7	CAWSADRLGEQYF
TRBV12-3/TRBV12-4	TRBJ2-7	CASSLNPYEQYF
TRBV7-2	TRBJ2-6	CASSQTGGASGANVLTF
TRBV24-1	TRBJ2-3	CATSEADRPDTQYF
TRBV19	TRBJ1-2	CASSPGTGAYGYTF
TRBV25-1	TRBJ1-5	CASSEEGPGMPQHF
TRBV20-1	TRBJ2-1	CSARGLYSYNEQFF
TRBV9	TRBJ1-6	CASSGGAGSVGPGLNSPLHF
TRBV11-2	TRBJ2-7	CASSLGGGGNEQYF
TRBV20-1	TRBJ2-5	CSARSRGQTQYF
TRBV29-1	TRBJ2-7	CSVEGTNSYEQYF
TRBV19	TRBJ1-5	CASSRRGPNQPQHF
TRBV29-1	TRBJ2-4	CSVELGQGNIQYF
TRBV2	TRBJ1-6	CASSDVSPLHF
TRBV5-6	TRBJ2-7	CASSKEGATEQYF
TRBV4-3	TRBJ1-4	CASSQDWGWDEKLFF
TRBV20-1	TRBJ2-5	CSARRTGGETQYF
TRBV15	TRBJ1-5	CATSRDAGPQHF
TRBV29-1	TRBJ2-5	CSAMGGEEETQYF
TRBV12-3/TRBV12-4	TRBJ1-2	CASSYPGTRRDYGYTF
TRBV12-3/TRBV12-4	TRBJ1-5	CASSQATLNQPQHF
TRBV20-1	TRBJ1-3	CSARDGRDGNTIYF
TRBV7-9	TRBJ1-1	CASSLERGRTEAFF
TRBV5-1	TRBJ1-1	CASSLGVTGRDTEAFF
TRBV2	TRBJ1-4	CASSPRPRERLFF